These T cell receptor beta chains were read from a single sample in a study of blood T cell repertoires in COVID-19. Clones were read by immunoSEQ multiplex PCR, and TCRdb kept only the in-frame ones, dropping some. Of around 200,000 clones listed, around 80% are singletons. Input material: peripheral blood. The receptors were sampled from a man between 40 and 49 years old with active or convalescent COVID-19. The CDR3 runs from the conserved cysteine through the conserved F or W. The D gene is left open where the match is weak. The size entry is marked missing in some rows and otherwise reads once, few, many or a size class.

CDR3aa | CDR3nt | d_gene | abundance | j_gene | v_gene
CASSQADRSSGNTIYF | TGCGCCAGCAGCCAGGCGGACAGGAGCTCTGGAAACACCATATATTTT | TRBD1 | - | TRBJ1-3 | TRBV4-1
CATSDLDSDRDGTQYF | TGTGCCACCAGTGATCTGGACAGCGATAGGGATGGGACCCAGTACTTC | - | - | TRBJ2-5 | TRBV24-1
CASSGLAGDPHEQFF | TGTGCCAGTAGTGGACTAGCGGGAGACCCTCATGAGCAGTTCTTC | TRBD2 | - | TRBJ2-1 | TRBV19
CASSQDSGGRQPQHF | TGCGCCAGCAGCCAAGATTCAGGCGGGAGACAGCCCCAGCATTTT | - | once | TRBJ1-5 | TRBV4-3
CSVDRLAGGSTDTQYF | TGCAGCGTTGATCGGCTAGCGGGGGGTAGCACAGATACGCAGTATTTT | TRBD2 | - | TRBJ2-3 | TRBV29-1
CASSLGRGRSLNTEAFF | TGTGCCAGCAGCTTAGGCCGCGGGCGGAGCCTGAACACTGAAGCTTTCTTT | - | once | TRBJ1-1 | TRBV11-3
CASSDEGQSGRAGANVLTF | TGTGCCAGTAGTGATGAGGGACAGTCAGGTCGGGCTGGGGCCAACGTCCTGACTTTC | TRBD1 | - | TRBJ2-6 | TRBV19
CASSPGADRGNQPQHF | TGTGCCAGTAGTCCTGGGGCGGACAGAGGTAATCAGCCCCAGCATTTT | - | - | TRBJ1-5 | TRBV19
CASSPGDKGSGRAFEQYF | TGCGCCAGCAGCCCCGGCGATAAGGGAAGCGGGAGGGCGTTCGAGCAGTACTTC | TRBD2 | - | TRBJ2-7 | TRBV5-1
CASSSSTGPSGNTIYF | TGCGCCAGCAGCTCATCGACAGGGCCTAGTGGAAACACCATATATTTT | TRBD1 | few | TRBJ1-3 | TRBV5-1
CASPTFQSNYGYTF | TGTGCCAGTCCCACCTTTCAGTCTAACTATGGCTACACCTTC | - | - | TRBJ1-2 | TRBV27